The clone carrying this TCR beta chain was found once. Germline assignment: CDR1 MNHNS and CDR2 SASEGT. The length of the CDR3 is 15 residues. The V end was cut by 5 bases, the J end by 4 bases, with 15 bases between. The data belong to a study of T and B cells in COVID-19 patients. Overall study context: Most of the 20 active-infection patients had comorbidities associated with unfavorable COVID-19 outcome.

TRB rearrangements were amplified by multiplex PCR with BIOMED2 TRB-A/B primers. TCRdb called the multiplex PCR reads again in MiXCR, with one record for every CDR3 protein. The data hold 8,000 to 10,000 distinct CDR3 sequences, with 31% observed a single time. Each TRB amplification used roughly 220-550 ng of genomic DNA from blood. The material sequenced was blood. This sequence was found in a human donor who had recovered from COVID-19. The chain links TRBV6-1 to TRBJ1-5; possibly TRBD1 for D (6 bases). CDR3 region: CASSPRRDINQPQHF. Written as DNA, the CDR3 is TGTGCCAGCAGTCCCCGCCGGGACATTAATCAGCCCCAGCATTTT.